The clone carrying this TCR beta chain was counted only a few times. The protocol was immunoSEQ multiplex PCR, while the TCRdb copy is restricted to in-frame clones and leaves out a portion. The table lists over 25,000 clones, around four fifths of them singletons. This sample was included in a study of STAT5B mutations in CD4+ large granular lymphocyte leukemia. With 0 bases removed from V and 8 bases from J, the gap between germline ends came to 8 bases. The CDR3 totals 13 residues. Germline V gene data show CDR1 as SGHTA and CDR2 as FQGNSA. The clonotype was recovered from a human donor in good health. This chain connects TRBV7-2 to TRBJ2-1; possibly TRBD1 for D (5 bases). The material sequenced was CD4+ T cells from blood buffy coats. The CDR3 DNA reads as TGTGCCAGCAGCTTAGCGCAGGGCTATGAGCAGTTCTTC. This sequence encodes CASSLAQGYEQFF. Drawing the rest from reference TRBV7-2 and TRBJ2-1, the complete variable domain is GAGVSQSPSNKVTEKGKDVELRCDPISGHTALYWYRQSLGQGLEFLIYFQGNSAPDKSGLPSDRFSAERTGGSVSTLTIQRTQQEDSAVYLCASSLAQGYEQFFGPGTRLTVL.